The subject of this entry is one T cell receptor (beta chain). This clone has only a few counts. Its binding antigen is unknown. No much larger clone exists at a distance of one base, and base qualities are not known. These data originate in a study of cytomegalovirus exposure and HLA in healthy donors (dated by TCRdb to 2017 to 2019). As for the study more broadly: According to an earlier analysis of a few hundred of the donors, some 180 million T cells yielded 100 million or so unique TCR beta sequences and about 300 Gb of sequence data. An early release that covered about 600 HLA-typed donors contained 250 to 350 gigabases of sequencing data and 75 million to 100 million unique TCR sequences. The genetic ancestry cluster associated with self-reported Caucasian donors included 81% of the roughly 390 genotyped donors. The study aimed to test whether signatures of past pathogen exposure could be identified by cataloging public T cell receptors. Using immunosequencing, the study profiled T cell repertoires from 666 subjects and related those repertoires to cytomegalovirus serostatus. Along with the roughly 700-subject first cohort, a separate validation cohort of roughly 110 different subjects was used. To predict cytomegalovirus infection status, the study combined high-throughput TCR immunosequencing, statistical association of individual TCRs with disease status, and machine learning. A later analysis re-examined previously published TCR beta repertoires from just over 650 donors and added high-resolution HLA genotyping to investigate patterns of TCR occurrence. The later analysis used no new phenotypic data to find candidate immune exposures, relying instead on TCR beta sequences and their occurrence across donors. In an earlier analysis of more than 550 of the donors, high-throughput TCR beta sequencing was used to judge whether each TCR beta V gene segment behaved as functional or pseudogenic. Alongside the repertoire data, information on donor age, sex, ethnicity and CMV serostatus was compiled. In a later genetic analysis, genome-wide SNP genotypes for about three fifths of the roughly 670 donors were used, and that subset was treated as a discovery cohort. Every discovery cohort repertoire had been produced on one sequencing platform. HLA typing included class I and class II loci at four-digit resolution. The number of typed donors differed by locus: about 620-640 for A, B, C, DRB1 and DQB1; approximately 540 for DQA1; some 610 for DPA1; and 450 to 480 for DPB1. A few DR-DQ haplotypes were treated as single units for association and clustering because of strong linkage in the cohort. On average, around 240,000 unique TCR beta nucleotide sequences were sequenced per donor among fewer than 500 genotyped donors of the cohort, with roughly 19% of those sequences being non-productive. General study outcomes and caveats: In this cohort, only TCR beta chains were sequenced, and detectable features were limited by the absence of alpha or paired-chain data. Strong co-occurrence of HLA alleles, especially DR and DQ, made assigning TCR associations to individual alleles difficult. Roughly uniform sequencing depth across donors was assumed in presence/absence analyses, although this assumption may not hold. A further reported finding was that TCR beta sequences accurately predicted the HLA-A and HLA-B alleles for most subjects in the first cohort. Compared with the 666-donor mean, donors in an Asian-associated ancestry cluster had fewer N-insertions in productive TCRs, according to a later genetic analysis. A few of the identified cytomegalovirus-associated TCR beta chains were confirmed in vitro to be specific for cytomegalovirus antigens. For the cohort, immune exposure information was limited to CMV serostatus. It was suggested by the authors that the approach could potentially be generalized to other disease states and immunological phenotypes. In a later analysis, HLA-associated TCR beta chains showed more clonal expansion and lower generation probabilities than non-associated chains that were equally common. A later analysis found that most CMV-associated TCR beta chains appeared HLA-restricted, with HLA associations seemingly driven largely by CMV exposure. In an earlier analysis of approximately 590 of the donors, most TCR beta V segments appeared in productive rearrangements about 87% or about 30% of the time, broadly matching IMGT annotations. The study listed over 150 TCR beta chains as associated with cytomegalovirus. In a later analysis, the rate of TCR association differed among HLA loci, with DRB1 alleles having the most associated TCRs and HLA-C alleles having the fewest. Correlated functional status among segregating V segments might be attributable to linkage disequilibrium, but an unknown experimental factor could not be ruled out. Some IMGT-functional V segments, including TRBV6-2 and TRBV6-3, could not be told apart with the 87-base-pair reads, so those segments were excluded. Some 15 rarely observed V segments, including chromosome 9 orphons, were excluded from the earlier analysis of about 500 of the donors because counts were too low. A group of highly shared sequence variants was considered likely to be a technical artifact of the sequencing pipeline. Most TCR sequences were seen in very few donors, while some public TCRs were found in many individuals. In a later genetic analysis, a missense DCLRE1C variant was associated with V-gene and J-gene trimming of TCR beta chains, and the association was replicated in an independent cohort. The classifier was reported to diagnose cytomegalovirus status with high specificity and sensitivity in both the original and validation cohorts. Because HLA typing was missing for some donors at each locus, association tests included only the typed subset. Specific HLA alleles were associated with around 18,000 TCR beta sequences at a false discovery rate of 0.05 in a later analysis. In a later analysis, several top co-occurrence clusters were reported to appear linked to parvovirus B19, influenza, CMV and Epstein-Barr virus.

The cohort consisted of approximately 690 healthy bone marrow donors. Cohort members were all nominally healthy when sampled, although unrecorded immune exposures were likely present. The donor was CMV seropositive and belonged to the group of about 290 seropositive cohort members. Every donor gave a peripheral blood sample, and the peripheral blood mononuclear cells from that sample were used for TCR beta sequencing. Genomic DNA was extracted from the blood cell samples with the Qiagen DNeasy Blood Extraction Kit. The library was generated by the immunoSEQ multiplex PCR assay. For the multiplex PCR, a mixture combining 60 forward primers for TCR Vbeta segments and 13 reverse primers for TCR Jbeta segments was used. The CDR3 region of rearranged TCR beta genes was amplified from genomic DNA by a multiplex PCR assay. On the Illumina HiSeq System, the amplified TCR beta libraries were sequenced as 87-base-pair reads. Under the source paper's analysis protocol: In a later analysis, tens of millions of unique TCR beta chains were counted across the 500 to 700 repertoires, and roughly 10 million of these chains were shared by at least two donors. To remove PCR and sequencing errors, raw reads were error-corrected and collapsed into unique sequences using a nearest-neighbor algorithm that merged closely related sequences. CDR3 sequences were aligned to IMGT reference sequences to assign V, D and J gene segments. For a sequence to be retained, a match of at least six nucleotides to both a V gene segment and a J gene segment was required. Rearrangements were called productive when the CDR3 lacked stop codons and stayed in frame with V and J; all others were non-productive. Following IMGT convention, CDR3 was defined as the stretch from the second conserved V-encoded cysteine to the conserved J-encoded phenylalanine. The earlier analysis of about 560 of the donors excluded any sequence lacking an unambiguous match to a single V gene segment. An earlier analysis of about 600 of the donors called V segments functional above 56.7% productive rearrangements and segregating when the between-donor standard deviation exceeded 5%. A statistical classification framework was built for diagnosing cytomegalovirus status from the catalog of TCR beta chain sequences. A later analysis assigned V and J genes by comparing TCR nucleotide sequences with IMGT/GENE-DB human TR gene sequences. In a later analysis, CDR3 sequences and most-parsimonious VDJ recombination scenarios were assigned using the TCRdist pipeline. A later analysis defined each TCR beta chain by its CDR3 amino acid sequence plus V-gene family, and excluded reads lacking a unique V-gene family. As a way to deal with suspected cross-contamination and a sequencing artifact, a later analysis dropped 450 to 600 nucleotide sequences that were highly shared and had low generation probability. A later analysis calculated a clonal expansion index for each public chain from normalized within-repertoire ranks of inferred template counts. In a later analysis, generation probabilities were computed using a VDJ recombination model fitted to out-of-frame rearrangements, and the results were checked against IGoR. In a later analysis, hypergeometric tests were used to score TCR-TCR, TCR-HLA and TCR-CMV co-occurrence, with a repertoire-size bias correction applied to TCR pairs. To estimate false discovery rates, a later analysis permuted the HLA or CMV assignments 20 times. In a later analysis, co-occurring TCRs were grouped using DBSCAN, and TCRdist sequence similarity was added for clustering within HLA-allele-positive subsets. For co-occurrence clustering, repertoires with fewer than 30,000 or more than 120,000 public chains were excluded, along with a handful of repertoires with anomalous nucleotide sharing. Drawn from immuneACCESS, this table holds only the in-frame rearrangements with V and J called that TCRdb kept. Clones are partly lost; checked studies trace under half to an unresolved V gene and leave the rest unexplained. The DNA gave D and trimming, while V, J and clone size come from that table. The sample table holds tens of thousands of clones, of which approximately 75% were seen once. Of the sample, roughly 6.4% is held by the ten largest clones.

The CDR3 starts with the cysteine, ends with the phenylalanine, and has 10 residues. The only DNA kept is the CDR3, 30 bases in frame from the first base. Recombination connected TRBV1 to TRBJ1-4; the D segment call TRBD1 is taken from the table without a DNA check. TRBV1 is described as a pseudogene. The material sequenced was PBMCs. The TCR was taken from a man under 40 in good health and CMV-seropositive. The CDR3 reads CTSNQGQLFF. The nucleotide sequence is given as TGCACCAGCAACCAGGGACAGCTGTTTTTT.